This TCR beta chain was observed in a study of T cells in Graves' hyperthyroidism and ophthalmopathy. Uncontrolled infections, other autoimmune diseases, pregnancy or lactation led to exclusion of patients. Using RNA transcripts as the source, TCR beta CDR3 regions were amplified. HTBI primers drove first-round RT-PCR of the TCR CDR3. TCRdb re-derived calls from the multiplex PCR reads in MiXCR, one entry per CDR3 protein. In the table there are some 250,000 distinct CDR3 sequences, about 14% of which are singletons. CDR1 is SGHAT, CDR2 FQNNGV, per germline. This CDR3 has 15 amino acids. Trimming at V came to 0 bases and at J to 4 bases, leaving 3 bases not matched to a gene.

The clonotype comes from a middle-aged woman with Graves' hyperthyroidism that later progressed to Graves' ophthalmopathy. The chain couples TRBV11-2 to TRBJ2-1; TRBD2 matches at 7 bases. Sequenced input: blood. CDR3 sequence: CASSLEGGGYNEQFF. The CDR3, as DNA: TGTGCCAGCAGCTTAGAGGGCGGGGGTTACAATGAGCAGTTCTTC.